Presented here are 12 T cell receptor beta chains from one specimen sequenced in a study of T-cell memory formation after mild COVID-19. MiXCR, run by TCRdb on the 5' RACE reads, gives a single entry per CDR3 protein. The table shows around 140,000 distinct CDR3 sequences, with 6% to 6.5% occurring only once. Sequencing used PBMCs or a T cell subset sorted from them (not recorded which). These receptors all stem from an adult woman who had mild COVID-19 (a few samples of this study predate the infection). Cell type and time point are not known.

The chain has TRBV7-6 and TRBJ2-2; D is perhaps TRBD1 or TRBD2 (5 bases each). This CDR3 contains 14 residues. V lost 1 base to trimming and J lost 6 bases, with 9 bases between them. Germline V CDR1 and CDR2: SGHVS, FNYEAQ. In DNA form, the CDR3 reads TGTGCCAGCAGCTTAGGGGGGTCGGCCGGGGAGCTGTTTTTT. It encodes CASSLGGSAGELFF. The full variable domain, completed using reference TRBV7-6 and TRBJ2-2, is GAGVSQSPRYKVTKRGQDVALRCDPISGHVSLYWYRQALGQGPEFLTYFNYEAQQDKSGLPNDRFSAERPEGSISTLTIQRTEQRDSAMYRCASSLGGSAGELFFGEGSRLTVL.

This clonotype was counted only a few times. This chain links TRBV5-1 with TRBJ1-6; the D is unclear. V was shortened by 0 bases and J by 6 bases, with 10 bases between the two germline ends. The germline V gene encodes CDR1 SGHRS and CDR2 YFSETQ. The CDR3 length is 15 residues. CDR3 region: CASSLEDGRNSPLHF. In nucleotides, the CDR3 is TGCGCCAGCAGCTTGGAAGATGGGCGTAATTCACCCCTCCACTTT.

The chain combines TRBV12-3 or TRBV12-4 with TRBJ2-6; 12 nucleotides align to TRBD2. With 5 bases clipped from V and 1 base from J, the junction kept 3 bases outside the gene matches. This CDR3 contains 17 residues. The CDR3 nucleotides are TGTGCCAGCAGTCCTGGGACTAGCGGGTCTGGGGCCAACGTCCTGACTTTC. Its protein is CASSPGTSGSGANVLTF.

This clonotype came up many times. The gene calls are TRBV7-2 and TRBJ2-5; D unclear. Trimming cost V 3 bases and J 5 bases, with 4 bases left between them. CDR1 and CDR2 from the germline V gene are SGHTA and FQGNSA. The CDR3 totals 11 residues. CDR3 nucleotides: TGTGCCAGCAGCTTCTGGGAGACCCAGTACTTC. Translation gives CASSFWETQYF.

Many counts were recorded for this clonotype. This chain uses TRBV12-3 or TRBV12-4 with TRBJ2-5; D is perhaps TRBD2 (6 bases). Trimming left V 5 bases short and J 5 bases short, with 12 bases between. The CDR3 sequence is 13 residues long. CDR3 amino acids: CASSPGTHETQYF. In nucleotides, the CDR3 is TGTGCCAGCAGTCCCGGGACTCACGAGACCCAGTACTTC.

This clonotype was seen only a few times. The genes are TRBV4-2 and TRBJ1-2; weak D call: TRBD1 (6 bases). CDR3 length: 17 residues. With 0 bases removed from V and 5 bases from J, the gap between germline ends came to 19 bases. Looked up from germline, CDR1 is LGHNA and CDR2 is YNFKEQ. The CDR3 DNA reads as TGTGCCAGCAGCCAAGAAAAAGGGAGAATGGACAGTTATGGCTACACCTTC. This encodes CASSQEKGRMDSYGYTF.

There are many counts of this clonotype. The V and J genes are TRBV7-9 and TRBJ2-1; no firm D call. This CDR3 spans 17 amino acids. With 3 bases removed from V and 2 bases from J, the gap between germline ends came to 17 bases. CDR1 SEHNR and CDR2 FQNEAQ come from the germline V gene (reference sequence). CDR3 sequence (DNA): TGTGCCAGCAGCTTGCTATCGGCCCTGTTGGCCTACAATGAGCAGTTCTTC. Translation: CASSLLSALLAYNEQFF.

This clonotype was seen many times. The rearrangement joins TRBV20-1 to TRBJ2-2; 7 bases agree with TRBD2. The CDR3 has 14 residues. The V and J ends lost 3 bases and 9 bases, in that order; junction bases with no gene match: 10. Germline CDR1 DFQATT, CDR2 SNEGSKA (reference sequence). DNA for the CDR3: TGCAGTGCTAGGGCCCGGGACTATCGACGGGAGCTGTTTTTT. Protein sequence: CSARARDYRRELFF.

This sequence joins TRBV12-5 and TRBJ2-7; possible D gene TRBD2, 6 bases. CDR1 and CDR2 from the germline V gene are LGHNT and FRNRAP. This CDR3 comprises 17 residues. V lost 0 bases to trimming and J lost 2 bases, with 17 bases between them. This CDR3 reads CASGLVYVREPPYEQYF. The DNA of the CDR3 is TGTGCTAGTGGTTTGGTATATGTACGGGAGCCCCCCTACGAGCAGTACTTC. The entire variable domain, with the rest obtained from reference TRBV12-5 and TRBJ2-7, is as follows: DARVTQTPRHKVTEMGQEVTMRCQPILGHNTVFWYRQTMMQGLELLAYFRNRAPLDDSGMPKDRFSAEMPDATLATLKIQPSEPRDSAVYFCASGLVYVREPPYEQYFGPGTRLTVT.

Of note for this clonotype: A clone one base away is much larger, so this may be a read error. The chain joins TRBV7-3 to TRBJ2-5; D might be TRBD2 (5 bases). Trimming left V 2 bases short and J 5 bases short, with 15 bases between. The CDR3 length is 15 residues. Germline V lookup: CDR1 SGHTA, CDR2 FQGTGA. The CDR3 here is CASSLRYGIGETQYF. The CDR3 region has the DNA TGTGCCAGCAGCTTACGGTACGGGATCGGGGAGACCCAGTACTTC.

This clonotype came up a few times. This rearrangement joins TRBV29-1 to TRBJ2-5; perhaps TRBD1 as D (6 bases). There are 12 residues in the CDR3. V was pared by 6 bases and J by 1 base, with 9 bases between. Germline loops: CDR1 SQVTM, CDR2 ANQGSEA. In nucleotides, the CDR3 is TGCAGCGTGAGACAGGTCCAAGAGACCCAGTACTTC. It translates to CSVRQVQETQYF. Full variable domain (outside the CDR3, taken from reference TRBV29-1 and TRBJ2-5): SAVISQKPSRDICQRGTSLTIQCQVDSQVTMMFWYRQQPGQSLTLIATANQGSEATYESGFVIDKFPISRPNLTFSTLTVSNMSPEDSSIYLCSVRQVQETQYFGPGTRLLVL.

The gene calls are TRBV7-9 and TRBJ1-4; a weak D match, TRBD1 (6 bases). Trimming removed 5 bases from V and 6 bases from J, with 13 bases in between. This CDR3 contains 14 residues. Germline loops: CDR1 SEHNR, CDR2 FQNEAQ (reference sequence). CDR3: CASSKDRWDEKLFF. For the CDR3, the DNA is TGTGCCAGCAGCAAGGACAGATGGGATGAAAAACTGTTTTTT.